This T cell receptor beta chain is drawn from a study of shared T cell receptors in the human thymus. The V gene's germline CDR1 is SNHLY and CDR2 FYNNEI. This CDR3 is built from 12 residues. TCRdb's copy holds only in-frame clones and misses some; the assay was immunoSEQ multiplex PCR. Of just under 550,000 clones listed, approximately 78% are singletons. These records were also assigned to another study, of human thymus T cells.

Sequencing was carried out using thymocytes. The clonotype was recovered from a boy younger than two with a congenital heart defect. V usage is TRBV2 and J usage is TRBJ2-2; a weak D match, TRBD1 (6 bases). The CDR3 here is CATNRVGGELFF. The CDR3 DNA is TGTGCGACCAACAGGGTAGGAGGGGAGCTGTTTTTT.